This paragraph reports one TCR beta chain. The antigen it recognizes is unknown. No per-base quality is available; no much larger clone lies one base away. Each collaborating institution followed its own protocols to collect whole blood in K2EDTA tubes. For TCRbeta analysis, collaborators shipped samples as frozen whole blood, isolated PBMCs, or DNA extracted from either of those sample types. The germline V gene (reference sequence) specifies SEHNR as CDR1 and FQNEAQ as CDR2. At the junction V is shortened by 3 bases and J by 0 bases; bases outside the gene matches: 8. The CDR3 numbers 17 residues from cysteine through phenylalanine. The only DNA kept is the CDR3, 51 bases in frame from the first base. This sample was included in a study of blood T cell repertoires in COVID-19 (dated by TCRdb to the early 2020s). With regard to the full study: The collaborator samples originated in the United States, Italy and Spain and spanned the acute and convalescent phases of COVID-19. Where HLA class I and class II types were available, the types were taken from metadata supplied by the sample provider, not from assay-based typing. The material from the prospective study consisted of cDNA or gDNA derived from T cells, B-cell-depleted T cells, or PBMCs. The repertoires were made available in a free public database intended to serve as a resource for research on the immune response to SARS-CoV-2. Subjects who had been exposed to COVID-19, were actively infected with it, or had recovered from it provided the deeply sampled blood TCRbeta repertoires that made up the dataset. The sample metadata nearly always contained a de-identified subject ID, COVID-19 status, age in years and sex. The samples were drawn from the first 160 participants of the ongoing ImmuneRACE study and from 1,254 subjects provided by 6 global collaborators.

What the research found in general, with its limitations: The amount of clinical and demographic metadata varied by source and participant and was provided uncurated.

TCRbeta CDR3 regions were amplified from genomic DNA using the immunoSEQ Assay, a bias-controlled multiplex PCR. The study's processing was this. The number of nucleated cells in each sample was estimated from the amplification of reference gene primers within the assay. To quantify the absolute abundance of each unique TCRbeta CDR3 rearrangement, sequence reads were collapsed and filtered. For each sample, productive Simpson clonality was calculated as the square root of Simpson's diversity index across productive rearrangements. The table was pulled from immuneACCESS by TCRdb, which kept in-frame rearrangements only. Such tables lose some clones; where checked, under half of the loss comes from unresolved V genes, and the rest has no known cause. The D gene and trimming were derived from the DNA, and the V and J assignments and clone size from that table. This sample has about 120,000 clones in its table, and over 65% of those were observed once. Jointly, the top ten make up more than 0.65% of the sample.

The receptor comes from a human donor with acute or convalescent COVID-19. The donor label of this sample is uncertain. The sequencing input was peripheral blood. The chain is made from TRBV7-9 and TRBJ1-5; TRBD1 lines up with 7 middle nucleotides. The CDR3 region reads CASSFGRGVYSNQPQHF. The sequenced DNA is TGTGCCAGCAGCTTCGGCAGGGGGGTTTATAGCAATCAGCCCCAGCATTTT.